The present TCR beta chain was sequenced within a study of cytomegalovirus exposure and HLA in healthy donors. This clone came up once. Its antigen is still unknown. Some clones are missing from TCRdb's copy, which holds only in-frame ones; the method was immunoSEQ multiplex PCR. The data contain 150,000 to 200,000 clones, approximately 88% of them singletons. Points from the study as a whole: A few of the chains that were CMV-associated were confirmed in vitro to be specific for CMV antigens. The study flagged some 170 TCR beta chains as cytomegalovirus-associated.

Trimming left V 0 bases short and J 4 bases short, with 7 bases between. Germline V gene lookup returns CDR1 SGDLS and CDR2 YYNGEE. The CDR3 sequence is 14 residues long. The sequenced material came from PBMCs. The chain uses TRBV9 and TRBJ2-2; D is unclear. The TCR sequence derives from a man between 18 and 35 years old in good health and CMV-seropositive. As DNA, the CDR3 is TGTGCCAGCAGCGTAGGATGGGCCACCGGGGAGCTGTTTTTT. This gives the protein CASSVGWATGELFF.